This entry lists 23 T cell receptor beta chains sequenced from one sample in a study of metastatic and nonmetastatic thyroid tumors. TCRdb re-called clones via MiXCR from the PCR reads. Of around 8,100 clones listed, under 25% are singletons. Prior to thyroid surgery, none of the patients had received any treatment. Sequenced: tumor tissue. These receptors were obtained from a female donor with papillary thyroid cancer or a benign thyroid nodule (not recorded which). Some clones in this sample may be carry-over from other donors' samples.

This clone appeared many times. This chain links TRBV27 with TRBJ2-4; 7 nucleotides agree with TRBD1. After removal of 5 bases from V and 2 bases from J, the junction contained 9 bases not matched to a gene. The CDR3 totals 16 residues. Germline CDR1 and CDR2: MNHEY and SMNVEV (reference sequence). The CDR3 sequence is CASSRDRERTKNIQYF. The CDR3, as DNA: TGTGCCAGCAGTAGAGACAGGGAACGAACCAAAAACATTCAGTACTTC.

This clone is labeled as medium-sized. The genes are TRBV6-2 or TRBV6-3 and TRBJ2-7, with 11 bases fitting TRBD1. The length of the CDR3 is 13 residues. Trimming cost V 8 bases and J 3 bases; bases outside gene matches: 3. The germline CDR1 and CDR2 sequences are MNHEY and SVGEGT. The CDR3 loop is CASRGTGGYEQYF. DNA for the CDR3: TGTGCCAGCCGAGGGACAGGGGGCTACGAGCAGTACTTC.

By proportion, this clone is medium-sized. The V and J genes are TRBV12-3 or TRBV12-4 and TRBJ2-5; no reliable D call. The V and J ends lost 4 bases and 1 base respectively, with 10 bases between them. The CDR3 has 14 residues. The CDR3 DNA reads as TGTGCCAGCAGTTATATGGATTCCCAAGAGACCCAGTACTTC. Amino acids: CASSYMDSQETQYF.

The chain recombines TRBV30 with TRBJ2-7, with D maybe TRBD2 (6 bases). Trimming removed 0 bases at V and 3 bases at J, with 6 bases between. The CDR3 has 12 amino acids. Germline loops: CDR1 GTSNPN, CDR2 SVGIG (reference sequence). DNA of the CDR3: TGTGCCTGGAGTGTCGGGGGCTACGAGCAGTACTTC. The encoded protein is CAWSVGGYEQYF.

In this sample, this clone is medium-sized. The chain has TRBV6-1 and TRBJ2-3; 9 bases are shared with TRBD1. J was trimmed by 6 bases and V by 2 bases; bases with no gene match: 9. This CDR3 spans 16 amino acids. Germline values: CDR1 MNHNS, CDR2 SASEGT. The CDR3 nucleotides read TGTGCCAGCAGTGAATATGAACAGGGGGCCGGGGATACGCAGTATTTT. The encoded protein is CASSEYEQGAGDTQYF.

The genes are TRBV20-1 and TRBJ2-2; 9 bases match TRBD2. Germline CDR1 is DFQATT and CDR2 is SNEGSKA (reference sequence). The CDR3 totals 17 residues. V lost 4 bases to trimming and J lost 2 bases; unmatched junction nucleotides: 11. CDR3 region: CSAIVGLAGINTGELFF. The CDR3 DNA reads TGCAGTGCTATAGTTGGCCTAGCGGGAATTAACACCGGGGAGCTGTTTTTT.

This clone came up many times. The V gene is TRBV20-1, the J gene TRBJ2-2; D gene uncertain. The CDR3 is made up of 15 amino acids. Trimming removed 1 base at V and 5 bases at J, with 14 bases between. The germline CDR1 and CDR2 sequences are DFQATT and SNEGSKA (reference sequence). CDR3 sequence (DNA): TGCAGTGCTAGAGTCTTTGGGAAGGGAACCGGGGAGCTGTTTTTT. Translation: CSARVFGKGTGELFF.

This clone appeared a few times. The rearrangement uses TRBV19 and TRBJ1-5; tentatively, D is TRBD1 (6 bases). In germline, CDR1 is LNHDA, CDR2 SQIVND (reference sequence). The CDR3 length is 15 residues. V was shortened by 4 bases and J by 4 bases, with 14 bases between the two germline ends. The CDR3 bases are TGTGCCAGTAGTACCACTTGGGACATAAATCAGCCCCAGCATTTT. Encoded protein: CASSTTWDINQPQHF.

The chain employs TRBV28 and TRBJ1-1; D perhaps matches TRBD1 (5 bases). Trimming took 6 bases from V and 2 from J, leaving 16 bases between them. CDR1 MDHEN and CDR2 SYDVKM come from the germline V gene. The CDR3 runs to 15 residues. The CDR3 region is CASRPLSGLNTEAFF. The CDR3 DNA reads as TGTGCCAGCAGGCCCCTCTCGGGACTTAACACTGAAGCTTTCTTT. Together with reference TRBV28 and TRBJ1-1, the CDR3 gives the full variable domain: DVKVTQSSRYLVKRTGEKVFLECVQDMDHENMFWYRQDPGLGLRLIYFSYDVKMKEKGDIPEGYSVSREKKERFSLILESASTNQTSMYLCASRPLSGLNTEAFFGQGTRLTVV.

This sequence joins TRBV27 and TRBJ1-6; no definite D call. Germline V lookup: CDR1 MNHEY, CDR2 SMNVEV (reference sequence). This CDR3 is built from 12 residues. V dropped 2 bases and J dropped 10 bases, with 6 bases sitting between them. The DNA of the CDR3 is TGTGCCAGCAGTTTACAGAACTCACCCCTCCACTTT. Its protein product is CASSLQNSPLHF.

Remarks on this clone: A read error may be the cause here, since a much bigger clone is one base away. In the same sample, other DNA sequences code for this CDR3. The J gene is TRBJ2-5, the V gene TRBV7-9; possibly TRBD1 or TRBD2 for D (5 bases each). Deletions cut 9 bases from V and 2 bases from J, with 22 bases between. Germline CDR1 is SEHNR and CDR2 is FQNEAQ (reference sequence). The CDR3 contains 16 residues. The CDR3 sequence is CASSERWWGNQETQYF. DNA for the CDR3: TGTGCCAGTAGCGAAAGGTGGTGGGGCAATCAAGAGACCCAGTACTTC.

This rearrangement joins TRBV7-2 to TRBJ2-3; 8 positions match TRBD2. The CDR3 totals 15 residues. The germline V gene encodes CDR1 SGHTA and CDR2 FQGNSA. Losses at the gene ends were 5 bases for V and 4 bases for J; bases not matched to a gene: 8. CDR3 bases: TGTGCCAGCAGCCTGGGACTAGTTCTTCCAGATACGCAGTATTTT. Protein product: CASSLGLVLPDTQYF.

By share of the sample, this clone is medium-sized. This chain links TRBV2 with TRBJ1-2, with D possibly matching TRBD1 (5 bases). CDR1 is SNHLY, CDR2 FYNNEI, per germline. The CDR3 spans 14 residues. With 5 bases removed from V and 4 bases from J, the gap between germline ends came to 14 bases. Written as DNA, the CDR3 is TGTGCCAGCAGTCGGGACTTGGCCAGCTATGGCTACACCTTC. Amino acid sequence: CASSRDLASYGYTF.

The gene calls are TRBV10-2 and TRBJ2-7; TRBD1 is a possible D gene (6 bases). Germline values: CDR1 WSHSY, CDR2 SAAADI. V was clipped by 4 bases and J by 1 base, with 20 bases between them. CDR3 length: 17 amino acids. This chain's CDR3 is CASSVGGGAGMSYEQYF. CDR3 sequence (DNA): TGCGCCAGCAGTGTAGGGGGTGGGGCAGGGATGTCCTACGAGCAGTACTTC.

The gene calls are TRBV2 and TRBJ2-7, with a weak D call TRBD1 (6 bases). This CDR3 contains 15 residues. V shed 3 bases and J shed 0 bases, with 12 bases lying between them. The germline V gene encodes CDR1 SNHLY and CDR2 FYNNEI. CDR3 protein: CASSELGDNSYEQYF. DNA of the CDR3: TGTGCCAGCAGTGAGTTAGGGGACAACTCCTACGAGCAGTACTTC.

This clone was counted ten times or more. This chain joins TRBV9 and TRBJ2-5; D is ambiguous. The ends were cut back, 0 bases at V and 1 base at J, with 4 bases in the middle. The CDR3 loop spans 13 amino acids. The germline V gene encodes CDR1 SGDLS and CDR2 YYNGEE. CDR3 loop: CASSVDLQETQYF. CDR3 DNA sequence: TGTGCCAGCAGCGTAGACCTCCAAGAGACCCAGTACTTC.

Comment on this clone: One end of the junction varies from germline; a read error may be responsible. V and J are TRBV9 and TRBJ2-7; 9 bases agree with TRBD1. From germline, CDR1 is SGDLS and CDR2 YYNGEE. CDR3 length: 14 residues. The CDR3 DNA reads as TGTGCCAGCAGCCGGCGACAGGGGGAGTACGAGAAGTACTTC. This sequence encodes CASSRRQGEYEKYF.

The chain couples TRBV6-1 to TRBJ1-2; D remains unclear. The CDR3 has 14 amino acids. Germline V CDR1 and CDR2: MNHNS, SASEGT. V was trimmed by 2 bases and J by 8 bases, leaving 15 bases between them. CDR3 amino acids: CASSESVGGGGYTF. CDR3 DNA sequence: TGTGCCAGCAGTGAAAGTGTAGGAGGTGGGGGCTACACCTTC.

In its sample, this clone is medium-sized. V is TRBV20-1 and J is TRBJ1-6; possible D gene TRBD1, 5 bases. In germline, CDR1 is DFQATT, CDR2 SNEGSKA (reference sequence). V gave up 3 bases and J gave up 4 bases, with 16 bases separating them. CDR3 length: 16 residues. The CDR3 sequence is CSARPSGSAYNSPLHF. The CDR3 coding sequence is TGCAGTGCTAGGCCTTCAGGGTCGGCATATAATTCACCCCTCCACTTT.

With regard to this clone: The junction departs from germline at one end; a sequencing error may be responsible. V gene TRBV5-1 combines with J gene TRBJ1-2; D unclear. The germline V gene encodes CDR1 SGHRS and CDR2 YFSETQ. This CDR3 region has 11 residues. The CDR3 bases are TGCGCCAGCAGCGGCGGACGTGGCTATACCTTC. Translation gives CASSGGRGYTF.

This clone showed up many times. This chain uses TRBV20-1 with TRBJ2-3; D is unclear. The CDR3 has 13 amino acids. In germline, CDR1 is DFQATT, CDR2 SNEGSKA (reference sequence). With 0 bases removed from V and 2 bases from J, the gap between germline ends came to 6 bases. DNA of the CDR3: TGCAGTGCTAGAGATGATTACACAGATACGCAGTATTTT. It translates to CSARDDYTDTQYF.

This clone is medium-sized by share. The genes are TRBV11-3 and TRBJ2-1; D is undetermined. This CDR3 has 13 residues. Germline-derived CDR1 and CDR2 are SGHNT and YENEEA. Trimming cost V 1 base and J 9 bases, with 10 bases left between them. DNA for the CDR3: TGTGCCAGCAGCTTAGCTCAGTGGGGTGAGCAGTTCTTC. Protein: CASSLAQWGEQFF.

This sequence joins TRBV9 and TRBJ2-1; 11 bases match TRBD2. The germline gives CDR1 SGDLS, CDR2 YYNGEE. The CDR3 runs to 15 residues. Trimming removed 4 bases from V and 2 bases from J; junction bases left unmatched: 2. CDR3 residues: CASSLTSGAYNEQFF. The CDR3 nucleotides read TGTGCCAGCAGCCTGACTAGCGGGGCCTACAATGAGCAGTTCTTC.